This TCR beta chain stems from a study of vaccination effects on CD4 cells after COVID-19. Study-level information: Participants were vaccinated with two doses of either the BNT162b2 or mRNA-1273 vaccine.

Profiled with immunoSEQ multiplex PCR; TCRdb holds only in-frame clones, not every one. In the table there are approximately 47,000 clones, about 80% of which are singletons. When around nine days of culture had elapsed, CD4+ T cells were isolated. The CDR3 loop spans 16 amino acids. CDR1 is SGHRS and CDR2 is YFSETQ in the germline V gene. Trimming cost V 4 bases and J 0 bases, with 14 bases left between them. Details on this clone: No antigen is known for it.

The J gene is TRBJ2-1, the V gene TRBV5-1; D is uncertain. This receptor was identified in a human donor who had a prior SARS-CoV-2 infection. The specimen comprised CD4+ T cells from PBMCs cultured without peptide, sampled before COVID-19 vaccination. This CDR3 reads CASSAQAASSYNEQFF. The CDR3 coding sequence is TGCGCCAGCAGCGCCCAAGCAGCTAGCTCCTACAATGAGCAGTTCTTC.